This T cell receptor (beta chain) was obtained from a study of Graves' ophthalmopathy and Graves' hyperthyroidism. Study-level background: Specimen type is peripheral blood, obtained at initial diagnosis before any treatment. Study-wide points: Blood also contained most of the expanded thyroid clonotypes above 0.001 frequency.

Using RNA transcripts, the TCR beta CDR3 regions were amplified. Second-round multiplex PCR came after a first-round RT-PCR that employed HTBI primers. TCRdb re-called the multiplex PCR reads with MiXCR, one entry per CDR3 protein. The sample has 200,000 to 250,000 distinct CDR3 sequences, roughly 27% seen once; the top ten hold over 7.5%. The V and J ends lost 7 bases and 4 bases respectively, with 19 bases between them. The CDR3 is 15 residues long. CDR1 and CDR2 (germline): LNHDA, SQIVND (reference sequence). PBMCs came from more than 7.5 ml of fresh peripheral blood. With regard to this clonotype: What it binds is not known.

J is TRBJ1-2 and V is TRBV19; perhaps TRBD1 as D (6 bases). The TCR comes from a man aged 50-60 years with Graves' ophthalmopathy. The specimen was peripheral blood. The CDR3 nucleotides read TGTGCCAGTACCCCCTACAGGGATGGGATCTATGGCTACACCTTC. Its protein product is CASTPYRDGIYGYTF.